One sample yielded the 2 T cell receptor beta chains listed below, sequenced in a study of blood T cell repertoires in COVID-19. Data came from immunoSEQ multiplex PCR; TCRdb stores just in-frame clones and leaves some out. The sample gives some 100,000 clones, around 82% of which show up once; 6% to 7.5% is in the top ten. The source material was peripheral blood. The source of these receptors is a man in his fifties with active or convalescent COVID-19.

This clone has only a few counts. This rearrangement joins TRBV3-1 (or the pseudogene TRBV3-2) to TRBJ2-1, with 10 bases lining up with TRBD1. CDR1 LGHDT and CDR2 YNNKEL come from the germline V gene (reference sequence). CDR3 length equals 14 residues. The trim removed 3 bases at V and 6 bases at J, leaving 2 bases unmatched. CDR3 region: CASSQGQGSNEQFF. As DNA, the CDR3 is TGTGCCAGCAGCCAGGGACAGGGGAGCAATGAGCAGTTCTTC.

CDR3 sequence reads: CASSVTGTGGTGELFF. DNA of the CDR3: TGTGCCAGTAGTGTAACCGGGACAGGAGGCACCGGGGAGCTGTTTTTT. This chain links TRBV19 with TRBJ2-2; TRBD1 matches 8 bases. Germline CDR1 reads LNHDA; CDR2 reads SQIVND (reference sequence). This CDR3 has 16 residues. The J segment lost 4 bases and the V segment lost 5 bases, leaving 9 bases of the junction unmatched.